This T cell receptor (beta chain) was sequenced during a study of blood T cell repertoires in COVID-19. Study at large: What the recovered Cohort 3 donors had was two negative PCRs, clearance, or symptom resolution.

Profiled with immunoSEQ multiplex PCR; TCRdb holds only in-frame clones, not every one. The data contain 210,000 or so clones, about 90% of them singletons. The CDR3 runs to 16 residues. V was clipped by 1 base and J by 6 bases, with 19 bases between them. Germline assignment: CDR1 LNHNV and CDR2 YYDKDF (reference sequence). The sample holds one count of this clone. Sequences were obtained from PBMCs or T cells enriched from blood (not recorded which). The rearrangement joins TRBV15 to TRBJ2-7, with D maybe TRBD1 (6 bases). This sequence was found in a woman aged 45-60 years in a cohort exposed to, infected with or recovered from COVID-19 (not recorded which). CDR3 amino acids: CATSRGTGLVRGEQYF. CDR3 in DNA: TGTGCCACCAGCAGAGGCACAGGGCTAGTTCGGGGCGAGCAGTACTTC.